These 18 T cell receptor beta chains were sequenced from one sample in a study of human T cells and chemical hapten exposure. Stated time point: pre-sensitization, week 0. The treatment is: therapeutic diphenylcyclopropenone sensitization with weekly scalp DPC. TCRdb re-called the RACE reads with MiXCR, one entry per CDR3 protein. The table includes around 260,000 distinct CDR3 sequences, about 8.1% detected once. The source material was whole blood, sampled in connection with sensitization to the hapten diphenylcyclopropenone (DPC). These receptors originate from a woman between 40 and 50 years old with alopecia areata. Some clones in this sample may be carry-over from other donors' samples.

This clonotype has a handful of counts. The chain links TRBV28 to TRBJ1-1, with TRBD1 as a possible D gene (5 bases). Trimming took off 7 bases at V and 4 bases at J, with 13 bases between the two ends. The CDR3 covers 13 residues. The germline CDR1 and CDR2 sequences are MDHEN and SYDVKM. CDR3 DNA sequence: TGTGCCAGCACCCCTCTGGGGGGCACTGAAGCTTTCTTT. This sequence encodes CASTPLGGTEAFF.

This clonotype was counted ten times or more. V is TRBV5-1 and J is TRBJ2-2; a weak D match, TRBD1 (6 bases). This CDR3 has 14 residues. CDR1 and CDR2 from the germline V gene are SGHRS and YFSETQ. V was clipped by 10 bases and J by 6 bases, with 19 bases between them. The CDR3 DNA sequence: TGCGCCTCCAGGGGCGCCCCGAGTGCCGGGGAGCTGTTTTTT. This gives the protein CASRGAPSAGELFF.

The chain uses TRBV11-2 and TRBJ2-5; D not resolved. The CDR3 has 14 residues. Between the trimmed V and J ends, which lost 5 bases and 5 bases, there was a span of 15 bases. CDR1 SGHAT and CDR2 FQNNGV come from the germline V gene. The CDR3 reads CASSPTWARETQYF. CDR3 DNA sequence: TGTGCCAGCAGCCCGACTTGGGCGAGGGAGACCCAGTACTTC.

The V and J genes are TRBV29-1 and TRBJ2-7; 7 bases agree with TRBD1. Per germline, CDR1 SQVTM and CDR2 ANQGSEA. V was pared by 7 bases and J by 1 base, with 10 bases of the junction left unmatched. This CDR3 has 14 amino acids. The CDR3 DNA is TGCAGCGCTATTGGGGCAGGGGGTTCCTACGAGCAGTACTTC. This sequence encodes CSAIGAGGSYEQYF.

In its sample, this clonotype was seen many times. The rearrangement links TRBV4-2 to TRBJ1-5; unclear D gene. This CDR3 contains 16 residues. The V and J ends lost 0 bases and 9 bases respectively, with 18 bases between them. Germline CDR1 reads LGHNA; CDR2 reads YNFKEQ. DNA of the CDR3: TGTGCCAGCAGCCAAGAGGCCGGGAATAGCCTCTCGCCCCAGCATTTT. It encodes CASSQEAGNSLSPQHF.

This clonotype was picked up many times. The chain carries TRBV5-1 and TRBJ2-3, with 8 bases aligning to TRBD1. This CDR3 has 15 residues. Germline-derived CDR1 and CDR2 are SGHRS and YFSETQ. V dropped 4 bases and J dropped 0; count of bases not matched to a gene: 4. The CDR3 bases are TGCGCCAGCAGCGCGACAGGGGTGAGCACAGATACGCAGTATTTT. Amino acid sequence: CASSATGVSTDTQYF.

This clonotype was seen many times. The CDR3 protein is CASSQGGLRGYTF. In DNA, the CDR3 is TGTGCCAGCAGTCAAGGGGGCCTACGTGGCTACACCTTC. The chain joins TRBV6-2 or TRBV6-3 to TRBJ1-2; TRBD1 agrees at 7 bases. Germline CDR1 is MNHEY and CDR2 is SVGEGT. CDR3 length: 13 amino acids. The V gene end was trimmed by 5 bases and the J gene end by 7 bases; junction bases not matched to a gene: 7.

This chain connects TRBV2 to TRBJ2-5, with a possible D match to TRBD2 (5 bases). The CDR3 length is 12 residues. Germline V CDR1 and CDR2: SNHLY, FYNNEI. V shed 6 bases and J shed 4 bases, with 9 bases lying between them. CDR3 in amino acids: CASSRTLETQYF. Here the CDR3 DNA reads TGTGCCAGCAGCCGGACTCTAGAGACCCAGTACTTC.

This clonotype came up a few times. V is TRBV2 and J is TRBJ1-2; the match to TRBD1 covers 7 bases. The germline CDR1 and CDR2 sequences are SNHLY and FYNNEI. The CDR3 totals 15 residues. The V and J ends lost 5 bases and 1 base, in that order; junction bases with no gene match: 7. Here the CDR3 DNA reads TGTGCCAGCAGTCCCGGGACAGACTATAACTATGGCTACACCTTC. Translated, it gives CASSPGTDYNYGYTF.

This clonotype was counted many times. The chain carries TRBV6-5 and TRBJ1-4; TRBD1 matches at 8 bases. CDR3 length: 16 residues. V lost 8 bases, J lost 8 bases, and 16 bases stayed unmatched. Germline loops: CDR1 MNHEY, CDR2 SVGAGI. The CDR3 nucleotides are TGTGCCAGCCGTGCCGGACAGGGATCACGGGGCGAAAAACTGTTTTTT. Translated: CASRAGQGSRGEKLFF.

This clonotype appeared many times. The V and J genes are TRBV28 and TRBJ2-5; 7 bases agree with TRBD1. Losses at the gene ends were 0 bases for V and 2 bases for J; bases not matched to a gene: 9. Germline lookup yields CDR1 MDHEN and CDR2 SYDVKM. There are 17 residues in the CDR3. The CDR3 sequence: CASSLWGPGQRQETQYF. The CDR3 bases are TGTGCCAGCAGTTTATGGGGACCGGGACAGAGACAAGAGACCCAGTACTTC.

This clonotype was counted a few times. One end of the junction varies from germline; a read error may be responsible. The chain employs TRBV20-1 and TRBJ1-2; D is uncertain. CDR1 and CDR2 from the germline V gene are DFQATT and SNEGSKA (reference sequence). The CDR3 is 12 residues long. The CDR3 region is CSAPNLARAVSF. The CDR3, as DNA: TGCAGTGCCCCGAACCTTGCGAGGGCCGTATCCTTC.

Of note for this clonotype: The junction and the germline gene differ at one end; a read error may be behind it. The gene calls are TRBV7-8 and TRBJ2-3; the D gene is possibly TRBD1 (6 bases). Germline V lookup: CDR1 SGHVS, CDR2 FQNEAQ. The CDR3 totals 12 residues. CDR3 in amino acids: CASSPQGLTRYF. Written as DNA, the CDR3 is TGTGCCAGCAGCCCACAGGGCTTGACGCGGTATTTT. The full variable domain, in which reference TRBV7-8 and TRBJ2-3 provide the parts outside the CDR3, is GAGVSQSPRYKVAKRGQDVALRCDPISGHVSLFWYQQALGQGPEFLTYFQNEAQLDKSGLPSDRFFAERPEGSVSTLKIQRTQQEDSAVYLCASSPQGLTRYFGPGTRLTVL.

In nucleotides, the CDR3 is TGCAGCCTCACCGGACAGGGAAGCACTGAAGCTTTCTTT. This codes for CSLTGQGSTEAFF. The J gene is TRBJ1-1, the V gene TRBV29-1, with 8 bases fitting TRBD1. Trimming removed 8 bases from V and 4 bases from J; junction bases left unmatched: 9. The germline V gene encodes CDR1 SQVTM and CDR2 ANQGSEA. This CDR3 has 13 amino acids.

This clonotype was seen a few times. The CDR3 sequence is CASSPMRAKNIQYF. The CDR3 region has the DNA TGTGCCAGCTCACCCATGAGGGCCAAAAACATTCAGTACTTC. The chain uses TRBV18 and TRBJ2-4; D is uncertain. V lost 3 bases and J lost 1, with 7 bases in between. The CDR3 runs 14 residues. Germline CDR1 is KGHSH and CDR2 is LQKENI.

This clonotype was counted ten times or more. CDR3 in DNA: TGCAGCCCCCGGACTAGTTACAATGAGCAGTTCTTC. Translation: CSPRTSYNEQFF. This sequence joins TRBV29-1 and TRBJ2-1, with 7 bases lining up with TRBD2. The CDR3 is made up of 12 amino acids. Germline assignment: CDR1 SQVTM and CDR2 ANQGSEA. After removal of 8 bases from V and 4 bases from J, the junction contained 5 bases not matched to a gene.

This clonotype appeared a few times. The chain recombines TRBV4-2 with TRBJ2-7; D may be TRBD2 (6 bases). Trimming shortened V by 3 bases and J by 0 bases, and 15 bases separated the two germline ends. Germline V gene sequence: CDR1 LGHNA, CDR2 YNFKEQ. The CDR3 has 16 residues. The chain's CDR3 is CASSQATRALSYEQYF. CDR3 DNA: TGTGCCAGCAGCCAGGCGACTAGAGCCCTCTCCTACGAGCAGTACTTC.

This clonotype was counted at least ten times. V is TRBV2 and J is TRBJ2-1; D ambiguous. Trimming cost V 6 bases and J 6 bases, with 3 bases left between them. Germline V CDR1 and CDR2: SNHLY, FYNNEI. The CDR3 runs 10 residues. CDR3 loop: CASRVNEQFF. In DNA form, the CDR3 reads TGTGCCAGCAGGGTCAATGAGCAGTTCTTC.